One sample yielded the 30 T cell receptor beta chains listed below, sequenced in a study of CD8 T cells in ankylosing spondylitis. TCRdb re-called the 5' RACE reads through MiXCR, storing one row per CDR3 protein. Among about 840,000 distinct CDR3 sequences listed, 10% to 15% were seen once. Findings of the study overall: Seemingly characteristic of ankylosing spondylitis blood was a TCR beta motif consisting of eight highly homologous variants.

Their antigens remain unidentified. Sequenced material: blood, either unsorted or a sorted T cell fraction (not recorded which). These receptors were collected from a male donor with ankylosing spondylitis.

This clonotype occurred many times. Here the CDR3 DNA reads TGCAGCGTTGAAGAAGCCCTAGAGTTAACAGATACGCAGTATTTT. Amino acid sequence: CSVEEALELTDTQYF. This sequence joins TRBV29-1 and TRBJ2-3; no clear D gene. The germline V and J ends were trimmed by 0 bases and 3 bases, with 13 bases remaining between them. This CDR3 is 15 amino acids long. Looked up from germline, CDR1 is SQVTM and CDR2 is ANQGSEA.

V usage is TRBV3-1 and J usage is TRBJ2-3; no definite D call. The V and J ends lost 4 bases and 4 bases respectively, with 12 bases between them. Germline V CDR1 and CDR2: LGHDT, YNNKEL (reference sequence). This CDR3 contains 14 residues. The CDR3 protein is CASSLRSLSDTQYF. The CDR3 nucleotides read TGTGCCAGCAGCCTCCGGAGCTTATCAGATACGCAGTATTTT.

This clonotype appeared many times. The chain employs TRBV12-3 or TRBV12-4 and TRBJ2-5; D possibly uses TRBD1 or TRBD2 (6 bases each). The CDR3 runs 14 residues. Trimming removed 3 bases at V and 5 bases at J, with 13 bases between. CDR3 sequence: CASSFGGGRETQYF. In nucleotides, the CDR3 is TGTGCCAGCAGTTTTGGAGGGGGGCGCGAGACCCAGTACTTC.

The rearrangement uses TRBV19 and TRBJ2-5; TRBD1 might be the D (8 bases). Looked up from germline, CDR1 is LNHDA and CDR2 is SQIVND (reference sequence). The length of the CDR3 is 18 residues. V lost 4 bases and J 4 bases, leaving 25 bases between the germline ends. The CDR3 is CASSTWTGKGGGRETQYF. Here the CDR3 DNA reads TGTGCCAGTAGTACCTGGACAGGGAAGGGCGGGGGTCGAGAGACCCAGTACTTC.

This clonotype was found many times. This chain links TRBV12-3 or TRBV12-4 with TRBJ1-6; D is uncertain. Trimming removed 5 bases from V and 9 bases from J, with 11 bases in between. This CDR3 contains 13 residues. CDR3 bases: TGTGCCAGCAGTCCACTTAGGATTTCACCCCTCCACTTT. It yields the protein CASSPLRISPLHF.

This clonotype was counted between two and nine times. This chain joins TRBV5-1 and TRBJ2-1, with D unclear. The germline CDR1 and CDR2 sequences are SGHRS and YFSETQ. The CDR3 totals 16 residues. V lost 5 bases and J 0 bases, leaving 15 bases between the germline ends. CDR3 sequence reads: CASSIPIVSSYNEQFF. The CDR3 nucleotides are TGCGCCAGCAGTATTCCGATCGTTAGCTCCTACAATGAGCAGTTCTTC.

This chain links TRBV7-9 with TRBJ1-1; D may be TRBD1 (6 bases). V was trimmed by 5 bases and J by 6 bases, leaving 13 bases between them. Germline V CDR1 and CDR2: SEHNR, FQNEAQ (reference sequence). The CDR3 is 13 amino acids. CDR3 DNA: TGTGCCAGCAGCGTTACAGGGTTCTCTGAAGCTTTCTTT. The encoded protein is CASSVTGFSEAFF.

This chain's CDR3 is CASSVRDRGSETQYF. CDR3 DNA sequence: TGTGCCAGCAGCGTCCGGGACAGGGGATCAGAGACCCAGTACTTC. The rearrangement joins TRBV9 to TRBJ2-5; 10 bases map to TRBD1. Germline V CDR1 and CDR2: SGDLS, YYNGEE. J gave up 4 bases and V 2 bases, and 5 bases lay outside the gene matches. CDR3 length: 15 amino acids.

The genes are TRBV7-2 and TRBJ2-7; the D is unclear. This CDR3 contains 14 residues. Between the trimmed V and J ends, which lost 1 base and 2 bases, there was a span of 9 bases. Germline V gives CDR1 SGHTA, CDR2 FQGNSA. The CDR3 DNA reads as TGTGCCAGCAGCTTAGATTTTGGGACCTACGAGCAGTACTTC. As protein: CASSLDFGTYEQYF.

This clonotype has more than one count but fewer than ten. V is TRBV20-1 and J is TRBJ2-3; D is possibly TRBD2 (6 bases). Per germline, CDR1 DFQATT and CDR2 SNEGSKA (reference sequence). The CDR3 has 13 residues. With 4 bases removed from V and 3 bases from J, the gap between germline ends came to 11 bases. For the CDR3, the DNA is TGCAGTGCTACCGGGAGTGGGACAGATACGCAGTATTTT. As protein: CSATGSGTDTQYF.

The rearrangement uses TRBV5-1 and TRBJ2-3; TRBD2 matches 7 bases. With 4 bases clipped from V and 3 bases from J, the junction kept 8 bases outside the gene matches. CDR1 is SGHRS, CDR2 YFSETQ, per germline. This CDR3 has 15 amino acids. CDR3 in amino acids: CASSRMPGGTDTQYF. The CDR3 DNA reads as TGCGCCAGCAGCCGCATGCCGGGGGGAACAGATACGCAGTATTTT.

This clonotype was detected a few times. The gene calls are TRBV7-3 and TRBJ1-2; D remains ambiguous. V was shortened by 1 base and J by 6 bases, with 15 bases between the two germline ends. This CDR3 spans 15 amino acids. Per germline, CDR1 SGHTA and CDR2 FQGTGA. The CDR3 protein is CASSLRCVRLDGYTF. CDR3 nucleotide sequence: TGTGCCAGCAGCTTAAGGTGCGTCCGTTTAGATGGCTACACCTTC.

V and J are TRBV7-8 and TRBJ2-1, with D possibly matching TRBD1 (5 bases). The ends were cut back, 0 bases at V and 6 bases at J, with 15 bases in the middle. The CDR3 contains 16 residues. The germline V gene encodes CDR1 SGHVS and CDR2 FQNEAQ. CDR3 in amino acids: CASSLARQGIGNEQFF. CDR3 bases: TGTGCCAGCAGCTTAGCGAGGCAGGGAATAGGCAATGAGCAGTTCTTC.

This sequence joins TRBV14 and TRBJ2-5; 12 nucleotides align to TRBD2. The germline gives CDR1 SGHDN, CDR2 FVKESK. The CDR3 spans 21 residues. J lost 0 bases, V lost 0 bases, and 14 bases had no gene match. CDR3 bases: TGTGCCAGCAGCCAAGATAATCTCTGGACTAGCGGGACAGGGTACCAAGAGACCCAGTACTTC. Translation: CASSQDNLWTSGTGYQETQYF.

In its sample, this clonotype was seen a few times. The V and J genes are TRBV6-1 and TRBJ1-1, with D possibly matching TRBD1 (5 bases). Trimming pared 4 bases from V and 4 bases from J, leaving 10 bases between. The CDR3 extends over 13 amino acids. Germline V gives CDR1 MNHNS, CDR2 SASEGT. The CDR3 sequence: CASSGGPTTEAFF. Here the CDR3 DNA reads TGTGCCAGCAGTGGGGGACCGACCACTGAAGCTTTCTTT.

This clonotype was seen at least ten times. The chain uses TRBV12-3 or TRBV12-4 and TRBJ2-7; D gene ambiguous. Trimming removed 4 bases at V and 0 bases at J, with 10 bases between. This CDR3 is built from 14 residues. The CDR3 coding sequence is TGTGCCAGCAGTTCCTGGACCAGCTCCTACGAGCAGTACTTC. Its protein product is CASSSWTSSYEQYF.

This CDR3 reads CSAIGVGGYTF. The CDR3 DNA reads TGCAGTGCGATAGGGGTGGGTGGCTACACCTTC. V gene TRBV20-1 combines with J gene TRBJ1-2; a weak D match, TRBD1 (5 bases). V lost 6 bases to trimming and J lost 7 bases, with 12 bases between them. In germline, CDR1 is DFQATT, CDR2 SNEGSKA (reference sequence). This CDR3 region has 11 residues.

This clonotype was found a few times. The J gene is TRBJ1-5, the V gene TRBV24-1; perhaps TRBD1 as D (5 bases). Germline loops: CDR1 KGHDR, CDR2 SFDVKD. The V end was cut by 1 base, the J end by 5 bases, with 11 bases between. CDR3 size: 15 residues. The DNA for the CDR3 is TGTGCCACCAGTGATTTCGGGGGGGACGATCAGCCCCAGCATTTT. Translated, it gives CATSDFGGDDQPQHF.

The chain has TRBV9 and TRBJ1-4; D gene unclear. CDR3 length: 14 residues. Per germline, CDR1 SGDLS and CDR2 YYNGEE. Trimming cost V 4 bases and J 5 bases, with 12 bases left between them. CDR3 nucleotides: TGTGCCAGCAGCCCACACGGATGGAATGAAAAACTGTTTTTT. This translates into CASSPHGWNEKLFF.

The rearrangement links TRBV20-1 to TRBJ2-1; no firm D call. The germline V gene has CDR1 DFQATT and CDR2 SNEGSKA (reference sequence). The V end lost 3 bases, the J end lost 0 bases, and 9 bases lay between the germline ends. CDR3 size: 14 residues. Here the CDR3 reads CSARDLDSYNEQFF. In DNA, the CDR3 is TGCAGTGCTAGGGACCTTGACTCCTACAATGAGCAGTTCTTC.

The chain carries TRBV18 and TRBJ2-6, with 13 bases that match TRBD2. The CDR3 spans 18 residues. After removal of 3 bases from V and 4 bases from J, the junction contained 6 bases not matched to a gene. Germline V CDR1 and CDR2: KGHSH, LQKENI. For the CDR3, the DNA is TGTGCCAGCTCACCGGGACTAGCGGGGACGCTCGGGGCCAACGTCCTGACTTTC. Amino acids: CASSPGLAGTLGANVLTF.

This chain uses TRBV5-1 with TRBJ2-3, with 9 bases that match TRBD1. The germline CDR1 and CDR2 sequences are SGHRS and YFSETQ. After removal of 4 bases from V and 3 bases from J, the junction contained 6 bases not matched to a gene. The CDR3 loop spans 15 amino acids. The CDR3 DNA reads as TGCGCCAGCAGCGAACAGGGGGCTGGGACAGATACGCAGTATTTT. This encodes CASSEQGAGTDTQYF.

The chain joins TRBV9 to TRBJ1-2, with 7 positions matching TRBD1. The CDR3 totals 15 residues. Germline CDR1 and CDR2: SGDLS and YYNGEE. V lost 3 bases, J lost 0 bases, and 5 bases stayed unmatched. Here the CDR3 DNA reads TGTGCCAGCAGCGGCGGGACAGAGCCTAACTATGGCTACACCTTC. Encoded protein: CASSGGTEPNYGYTF.

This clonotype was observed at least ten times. The CDR3, as DNA: TGCAGTGCTTGGACAGTTGCCTACGAGCAGTACTTC. Amino acid sequence: CSAWTVAYEQYF. V usage is TRBV20-1 and J usage is TRBJ2-7, with a weak D call TRBD1 (6 bases). Trimming cost V 5 bases and J 2 bases, with 10 bases left between them. In germline, CDR1 is DFQATT, CDR2 SNEGSKA (reference sequence). The CDR3 runs to 12 residues.

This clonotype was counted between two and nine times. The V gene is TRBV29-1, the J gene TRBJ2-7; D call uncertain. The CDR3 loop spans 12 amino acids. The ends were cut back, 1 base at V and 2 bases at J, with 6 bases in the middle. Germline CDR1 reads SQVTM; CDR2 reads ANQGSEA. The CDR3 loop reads CSVEGLTYEQYF. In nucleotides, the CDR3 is TGCAGCGTTGAAGGACTTACCTACGAGCAGTACTTC.

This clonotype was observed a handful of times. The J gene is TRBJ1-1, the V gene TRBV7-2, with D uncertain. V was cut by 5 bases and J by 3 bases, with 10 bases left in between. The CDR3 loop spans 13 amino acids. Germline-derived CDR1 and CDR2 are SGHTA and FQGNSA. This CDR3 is CASSPIVHTEAFF. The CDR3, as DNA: TGTGCCAGCAGCCCAATTGTCCACACTGAAGCTTTCTTT.

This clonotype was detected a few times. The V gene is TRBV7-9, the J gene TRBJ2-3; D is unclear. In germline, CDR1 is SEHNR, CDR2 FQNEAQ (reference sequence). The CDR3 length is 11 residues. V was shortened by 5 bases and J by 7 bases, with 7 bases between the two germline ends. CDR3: CASSPLHTQYF. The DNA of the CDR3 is TGTGCCAGCAGCCCACTGCATACGCAGTATTTT. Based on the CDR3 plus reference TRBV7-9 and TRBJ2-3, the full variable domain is DTGVSQNPRHKITKRGQNVTFRCDPISEHNRLYWYRQTLGQGPEFLTYFQNEAQLEKSRLLSDRFSAERPKGSFSTLEIQRTEQGDSAMYLCASSPLHTQYFGPGTRLTVL.

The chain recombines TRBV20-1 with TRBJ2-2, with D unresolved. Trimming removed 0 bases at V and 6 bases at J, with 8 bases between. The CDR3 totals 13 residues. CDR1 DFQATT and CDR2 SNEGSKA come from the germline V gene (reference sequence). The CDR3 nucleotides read TGCAGTGCTAGAGATGGGAAGGCCGGGGAGCTGTTTTTT. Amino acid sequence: CSARDGKAGELFF.

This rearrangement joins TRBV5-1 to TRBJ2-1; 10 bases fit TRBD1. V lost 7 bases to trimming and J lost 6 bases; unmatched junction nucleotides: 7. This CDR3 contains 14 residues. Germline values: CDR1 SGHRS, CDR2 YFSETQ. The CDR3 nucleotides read TGCGCCAGCTTCCGGGACAGGGGTTTCAATGAGCAGTTCTTC. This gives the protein CASFRDRGFNEQFF. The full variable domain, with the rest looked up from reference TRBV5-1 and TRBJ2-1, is KAGVTQTPRYLIKTRGQQVTLSCSPISGHRSVSWYQQTPGQGLQFLFEYFSETQRNKGNFPGRFSGRQFSNSRSEMNVSTLELGDSALYLCASFRDRGFNEQFFGPGTRLTVL.

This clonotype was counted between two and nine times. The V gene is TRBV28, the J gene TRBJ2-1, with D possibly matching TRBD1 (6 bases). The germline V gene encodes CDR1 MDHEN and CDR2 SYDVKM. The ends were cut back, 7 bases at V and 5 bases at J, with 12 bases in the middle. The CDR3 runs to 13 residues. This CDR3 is CASTEAGDNEQFF. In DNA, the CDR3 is TGTGCCAGCACCGAGGCAGGGGACAATGAGCAGTTCTTC.